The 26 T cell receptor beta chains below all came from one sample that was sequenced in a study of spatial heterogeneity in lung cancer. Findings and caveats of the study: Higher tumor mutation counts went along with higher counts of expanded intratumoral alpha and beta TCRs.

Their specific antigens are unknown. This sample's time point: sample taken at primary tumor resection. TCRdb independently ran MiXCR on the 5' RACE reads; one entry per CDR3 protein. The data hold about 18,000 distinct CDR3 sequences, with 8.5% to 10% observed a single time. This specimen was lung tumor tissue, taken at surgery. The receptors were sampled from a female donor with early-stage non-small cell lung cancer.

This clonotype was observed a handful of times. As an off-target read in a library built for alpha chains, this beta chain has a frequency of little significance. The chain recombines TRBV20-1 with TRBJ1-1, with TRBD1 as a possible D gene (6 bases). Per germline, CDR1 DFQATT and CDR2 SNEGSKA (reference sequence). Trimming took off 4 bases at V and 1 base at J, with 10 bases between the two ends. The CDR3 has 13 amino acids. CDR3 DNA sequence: TGCAGTGCTAAGGGGGGAAAGAACACTGAAGCTTTCTTT. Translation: CSAKGGKNTEAFF.

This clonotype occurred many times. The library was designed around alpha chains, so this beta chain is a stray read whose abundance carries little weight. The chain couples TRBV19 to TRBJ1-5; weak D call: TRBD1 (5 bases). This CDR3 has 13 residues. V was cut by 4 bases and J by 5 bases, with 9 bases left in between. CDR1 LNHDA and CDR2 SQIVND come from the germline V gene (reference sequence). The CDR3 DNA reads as TGTGCCAGTAGTAAGGGGAGGGATCAGCCCCAGCATTTT. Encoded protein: CASSKGRDQPQHF.

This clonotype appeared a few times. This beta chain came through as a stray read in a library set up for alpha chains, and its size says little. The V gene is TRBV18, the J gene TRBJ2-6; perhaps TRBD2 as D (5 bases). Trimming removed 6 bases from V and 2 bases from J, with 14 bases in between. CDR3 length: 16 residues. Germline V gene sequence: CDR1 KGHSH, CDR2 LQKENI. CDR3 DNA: TGTGCCAGCTCTCTAATCTCCGGGGCTGGGGCCAACGTCCTGACTTTC. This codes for CASSLISGAGANVLTF.

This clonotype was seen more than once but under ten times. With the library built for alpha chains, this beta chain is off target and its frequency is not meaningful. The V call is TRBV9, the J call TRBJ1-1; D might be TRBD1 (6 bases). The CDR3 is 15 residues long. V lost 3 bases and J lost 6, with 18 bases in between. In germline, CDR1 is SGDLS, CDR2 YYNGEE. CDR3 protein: CASSALGGGVSEAFF. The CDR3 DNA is TGTGCCAGCAGCGCCCTAGGGGGTGGGGTCTCTGAAGCTTTCTTT.

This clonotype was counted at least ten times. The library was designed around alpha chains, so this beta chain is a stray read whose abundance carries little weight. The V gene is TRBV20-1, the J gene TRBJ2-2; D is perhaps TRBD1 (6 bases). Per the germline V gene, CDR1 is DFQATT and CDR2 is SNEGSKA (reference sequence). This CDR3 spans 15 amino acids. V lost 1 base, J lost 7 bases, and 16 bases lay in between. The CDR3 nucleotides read TGCAGTGCTAGAGCTCAGGGGCGAGGTGACGGGGAGCTGTTTTTT. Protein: CSARAQGRGDGELFF.

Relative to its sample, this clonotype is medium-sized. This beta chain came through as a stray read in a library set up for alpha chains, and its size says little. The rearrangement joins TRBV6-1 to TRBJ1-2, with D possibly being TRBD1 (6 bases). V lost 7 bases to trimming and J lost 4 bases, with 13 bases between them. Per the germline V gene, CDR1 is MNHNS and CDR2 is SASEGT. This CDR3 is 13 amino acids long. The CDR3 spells CASIQGPLYGYTF. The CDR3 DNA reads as TGTGCCAGCATACAGGGACCCCTCTATGGCTACACCTTC.

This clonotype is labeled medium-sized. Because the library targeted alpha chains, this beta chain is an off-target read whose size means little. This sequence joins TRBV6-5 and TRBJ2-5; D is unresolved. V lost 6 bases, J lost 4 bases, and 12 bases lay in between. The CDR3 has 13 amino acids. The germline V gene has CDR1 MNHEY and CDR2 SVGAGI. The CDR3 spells CASSILGSETQYF. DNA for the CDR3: TGTGCCAGCAGCATATTGGGGTCAGAGACCCAGTACTTC.

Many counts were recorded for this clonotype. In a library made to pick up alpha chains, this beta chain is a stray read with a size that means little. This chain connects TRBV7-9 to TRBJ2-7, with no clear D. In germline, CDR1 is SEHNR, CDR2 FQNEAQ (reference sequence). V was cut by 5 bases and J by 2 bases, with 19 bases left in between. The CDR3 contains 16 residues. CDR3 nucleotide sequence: TGTGCCAGCAGCACACTGAATGACGGACCAACCTACGAGCAGTACTTC. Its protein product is CASSTLNDGPTYEQYF.

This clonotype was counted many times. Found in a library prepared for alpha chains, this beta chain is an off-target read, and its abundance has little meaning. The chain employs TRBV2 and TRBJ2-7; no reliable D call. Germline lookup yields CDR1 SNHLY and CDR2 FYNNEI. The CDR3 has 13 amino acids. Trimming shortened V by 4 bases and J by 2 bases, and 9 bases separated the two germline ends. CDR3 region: CASSALEPYEQYF. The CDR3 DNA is TGTGCCAGCAGTGCTTTGGAGCCCTACGAGCAGTACTTC.

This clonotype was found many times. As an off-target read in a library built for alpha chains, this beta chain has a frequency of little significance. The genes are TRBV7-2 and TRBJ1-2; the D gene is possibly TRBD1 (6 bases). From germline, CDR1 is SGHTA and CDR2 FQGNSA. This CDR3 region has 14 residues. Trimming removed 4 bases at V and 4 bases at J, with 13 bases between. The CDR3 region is CASSSDSPSYGYTF. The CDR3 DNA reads TGTGCCAGCAGCTCGGACAGCCCCTCCTATGGCTACACCTTC.

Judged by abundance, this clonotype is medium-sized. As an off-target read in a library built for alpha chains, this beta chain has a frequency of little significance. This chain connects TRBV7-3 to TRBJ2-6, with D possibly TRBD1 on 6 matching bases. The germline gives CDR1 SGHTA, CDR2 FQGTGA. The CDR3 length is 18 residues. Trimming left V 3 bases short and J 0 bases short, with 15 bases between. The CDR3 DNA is TGTGCCAGCAGCTTGTATGGGCAGGGGCACTCTGGGGCCAACGTCCTGACTTTC. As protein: CASSLYGQGHSGANVLTF.

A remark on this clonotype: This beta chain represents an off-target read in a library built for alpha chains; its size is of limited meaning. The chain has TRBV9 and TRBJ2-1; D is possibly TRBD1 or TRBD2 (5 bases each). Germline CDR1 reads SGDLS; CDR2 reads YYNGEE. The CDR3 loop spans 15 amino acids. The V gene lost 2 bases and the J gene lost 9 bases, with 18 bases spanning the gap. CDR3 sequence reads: CASSVRDLDSSEQFF. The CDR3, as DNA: TGTGCCAGCAGCGTCCGGGATCTAGACAGTAGTGAGCAGTTCTTC.

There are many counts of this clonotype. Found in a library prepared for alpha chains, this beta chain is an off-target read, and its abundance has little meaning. The CDR3 DNA reads as TGCAGTGCTAGAGATTCCCTCCGACTAGCGGGGTTAGAGACCCAGTACTTC. Translating gives CSARDSLRLAGLETQYF. The V call is TRBV20-1, the J call TRBJ2-5; 11 positions agree with TRBD2. This CDR3 contains 17 residues. After removal of 0 bases from V and 4 bases from J, the junction contained 10 bases not matched to a gene. Germline V gene lookup returns CDR1 DFQATT and CDR2 SNEGSKA (reference sequence).

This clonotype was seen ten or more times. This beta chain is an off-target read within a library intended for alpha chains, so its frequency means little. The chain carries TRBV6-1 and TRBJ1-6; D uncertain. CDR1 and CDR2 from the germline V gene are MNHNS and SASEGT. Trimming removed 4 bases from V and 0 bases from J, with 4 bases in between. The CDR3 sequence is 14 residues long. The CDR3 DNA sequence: TGTGCCAGCAGTGGGCGCTCCTATAATTCACCCCTCCACTTT. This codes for CASSGRSYNSPLHF.

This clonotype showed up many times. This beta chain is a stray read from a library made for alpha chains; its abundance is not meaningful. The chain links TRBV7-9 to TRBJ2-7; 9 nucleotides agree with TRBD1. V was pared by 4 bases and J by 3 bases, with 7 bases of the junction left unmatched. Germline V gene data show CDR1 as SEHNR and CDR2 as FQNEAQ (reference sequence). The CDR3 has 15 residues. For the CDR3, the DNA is TGTGCCAGCAGCTCACCTGGGACAGGGCTCTACGAGCAGTACTTC. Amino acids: CASSSPGTGLYEQYF.

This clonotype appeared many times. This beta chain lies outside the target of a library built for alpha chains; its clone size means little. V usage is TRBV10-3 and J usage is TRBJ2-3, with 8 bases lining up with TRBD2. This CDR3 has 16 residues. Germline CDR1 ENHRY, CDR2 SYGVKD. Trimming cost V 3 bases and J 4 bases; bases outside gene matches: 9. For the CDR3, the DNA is TGTGCCATCAGTGATCGGGGGGGCCTGGGGGCAGATACGCAGTATTTT. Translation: CAISDRGGLGADTQYF.

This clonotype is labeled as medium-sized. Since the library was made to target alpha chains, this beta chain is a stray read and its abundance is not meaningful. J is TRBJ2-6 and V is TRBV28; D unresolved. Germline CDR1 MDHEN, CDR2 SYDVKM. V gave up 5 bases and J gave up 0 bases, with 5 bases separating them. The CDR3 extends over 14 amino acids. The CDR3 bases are TGTGCCAGCAGTAGGCTCTCTGGGGCCAACGTCCTGACTTTC. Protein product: CASSRLSGANVLTF.

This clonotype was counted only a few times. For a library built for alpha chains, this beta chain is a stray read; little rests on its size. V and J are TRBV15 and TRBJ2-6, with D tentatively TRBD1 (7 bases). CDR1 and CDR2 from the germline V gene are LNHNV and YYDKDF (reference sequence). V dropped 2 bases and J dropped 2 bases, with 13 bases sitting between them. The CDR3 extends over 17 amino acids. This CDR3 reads CATSRQGGPPGANVLTF. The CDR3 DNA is TGTGCCACCAGCAGACAGGGGGGCCCTCCTGGGGCCAACGTCCTGACTTTC. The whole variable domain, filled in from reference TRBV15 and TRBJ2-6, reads DAMVIQNPRYQVTQFGKPVTLSCSQTLNHNVMYWYQQKSSQAPKLLFHYYDKDFNNEADTPDNFQSRRPNTSFCFLDIRSPGLGDTAMYLCATSRQGGPPGANVLTFGAGSRLTVL.

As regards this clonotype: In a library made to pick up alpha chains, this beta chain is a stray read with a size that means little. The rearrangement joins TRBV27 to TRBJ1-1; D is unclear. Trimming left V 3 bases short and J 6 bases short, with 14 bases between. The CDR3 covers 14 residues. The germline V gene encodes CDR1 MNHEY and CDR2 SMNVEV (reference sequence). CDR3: CASSFGRFNPEAFF. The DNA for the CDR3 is TGTGCCAGCAGTTTCGGCAGGTTTAACCCTGAAGCTTTCTTT.

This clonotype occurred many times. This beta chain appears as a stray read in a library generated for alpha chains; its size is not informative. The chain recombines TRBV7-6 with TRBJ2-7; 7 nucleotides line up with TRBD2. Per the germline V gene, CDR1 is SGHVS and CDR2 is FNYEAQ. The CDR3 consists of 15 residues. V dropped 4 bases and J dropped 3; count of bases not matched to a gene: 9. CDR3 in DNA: TGTGCCAGCAGCTCCTTTGTTGGGGGGGGCTACGAGCAGTACTTC. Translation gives CASSSFVGGGYEQYF.

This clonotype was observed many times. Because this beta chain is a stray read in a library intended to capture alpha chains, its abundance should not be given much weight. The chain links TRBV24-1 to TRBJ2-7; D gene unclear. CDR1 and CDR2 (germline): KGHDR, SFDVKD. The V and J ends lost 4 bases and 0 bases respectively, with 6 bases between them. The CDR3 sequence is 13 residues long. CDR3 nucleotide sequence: TGTGCCACCAGTGAAAGCTTCTCCTACGAGCAGTACTTC. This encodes CATSESFSYEQYF.

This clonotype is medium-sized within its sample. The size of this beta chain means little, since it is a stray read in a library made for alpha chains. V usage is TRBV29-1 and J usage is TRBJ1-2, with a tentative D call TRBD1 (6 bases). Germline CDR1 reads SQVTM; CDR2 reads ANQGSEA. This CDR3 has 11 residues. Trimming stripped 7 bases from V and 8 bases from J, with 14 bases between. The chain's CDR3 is CSAEQGSGYTF. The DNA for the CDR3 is TGCAGCGCCGAACAGGGAAGCGGCTACACCTTC. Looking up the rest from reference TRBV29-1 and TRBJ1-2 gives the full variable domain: SAVISQKPSRDICQRGTSLTIQCQVDSQVTMMFWYRQQPGQSLTLIATANQGSEATYESGFVIDKFPISRPNLTFSTLTVSNMSPEDSSIYLCSAEQGSGYTFGSGTRLTVV.

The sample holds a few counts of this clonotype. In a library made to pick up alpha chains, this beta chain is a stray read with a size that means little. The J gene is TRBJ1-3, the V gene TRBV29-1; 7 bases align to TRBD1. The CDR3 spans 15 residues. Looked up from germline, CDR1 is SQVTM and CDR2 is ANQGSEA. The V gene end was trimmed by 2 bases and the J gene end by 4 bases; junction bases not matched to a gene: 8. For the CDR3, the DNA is TGCAGCGTTGAACCCCTAGAACAGGGGGGAAACACCATATATTTT. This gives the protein CSVEPLEQGGNTIYF.

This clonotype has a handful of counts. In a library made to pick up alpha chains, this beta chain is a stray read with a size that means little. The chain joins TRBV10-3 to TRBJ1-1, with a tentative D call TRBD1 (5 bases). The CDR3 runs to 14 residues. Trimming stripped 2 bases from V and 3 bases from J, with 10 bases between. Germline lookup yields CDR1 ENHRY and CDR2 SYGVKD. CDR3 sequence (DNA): TGTGCCATCAGTGAGACGGGGGGATACACTGAAGCTTTCTTT. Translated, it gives CAISETGGYTEAFF.

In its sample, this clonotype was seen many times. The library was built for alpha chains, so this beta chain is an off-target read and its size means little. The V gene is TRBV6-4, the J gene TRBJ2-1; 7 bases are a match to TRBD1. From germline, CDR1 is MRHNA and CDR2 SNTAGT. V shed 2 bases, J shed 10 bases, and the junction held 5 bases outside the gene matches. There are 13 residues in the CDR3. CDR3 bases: TGTGCCAGCAGTGACAGGGGGCGCCGGGAGCAGTTCTTC. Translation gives CASSDRGRREQFF.

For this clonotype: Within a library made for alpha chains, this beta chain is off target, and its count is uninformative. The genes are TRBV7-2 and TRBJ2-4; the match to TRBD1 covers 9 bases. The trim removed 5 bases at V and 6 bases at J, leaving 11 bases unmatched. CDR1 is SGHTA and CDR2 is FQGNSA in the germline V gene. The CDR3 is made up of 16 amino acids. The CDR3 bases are TGTGCCAGCAGCCAATATTCTACGGGACAGGGAAACATTCAGTACTTC. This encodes CASSQYSTGQGNIQYF. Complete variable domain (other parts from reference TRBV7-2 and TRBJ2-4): GAGVSQSPSNKVTEKGKDVELRCDPISGHTALYWYRQSLGQGLEFLIYFQGNSAPDKSGLPSDRFSAERTGGSVSTLTIQRTQQEDSAVYLCASSQYSTGQGNIQYFGAGTRLSVL.